The 14 T cell receptor beta chains in this list originate from one sample, sequenced in a study of T cell responses to AZD1222 COVID-19 vaccine. TCRdb keeps only in-frame clones here, not all; method: immunoSEQ multiplex PCR. The repertoire consists of 55,000 to 65,000 clones, with roughly three quarters occurring once and the leading ten covering around 5%. Material: peripheral blood, obtained 28 days after the second AZD1222 dose. The source of these receptors is an adult who received the AZD1222 COVID-19 vaccine.

This chain uses TRBV12-3 or TRBV12-4 with TRBJ2-1; possible D gene TRBD2, 5 bases. The CDR3 is 12 residues long. Between the trimmed V and J ends, which lost 11 bases and 5 bases, there was a span of 13 bases. The CDR3 region is CALRRGDNEQFF. The DNA for the CDR3 is TGTGCCCTCCGTCGGGGAGACAATGAGCAGTTCTTC.

The sample holds a few counts of this clone. The V and J genes are TRBV13 and TRBJ2-7; 11 bases align to TRBD2. This CDR3 has 15 residues. With 0 bases clipped from V and 4 bases from J, the junction kept 2 bases outside the gene matches. The germline gives CDR1 PRHDT, CDR2 FYEKMQ (reference sequence). The CDR3 here is CASSLGRLAGYEQYF. CDR3 bases: TGTGCCAGCAGCTTAGGCCGACTAGCGGGGTACGAGCAGTACTTC. The entire variable domain, with the rest obtained from reference TRBV13 and TRBJ2-7, is as follows: AAGVIQSPRHLIKEKRETATLKCYPIPRHDTVYWYQQGPGQDPQFLISFYEKMQSDKGSIPDRFSAQQFSDYHSELNMSSLELGDSALYFCASSLGRLAGYEQYFGPGTRLTVT.

Regarding this clone: Other DNA sequences in this specimen translate into the identical CDR3. The chain has TRBV7-2 and TRBJ1-3, with D tentatively TRBD1 (6 bases). The germline CDR1 and CDR2 sequences are SGHTA and FQGNSA. Trimming took off 5 bases at V and 4 bases at J, with 18 bases between the two ends. The CDR3 is made up of 16 amino acids. The CDR3 bases are TGTGCCAGCAGCCCCGTTGGGGGCGCTGGCGGAAACACCATATATTTT. Its protein product is CASSPVGGAGGNTIYF.

The chain joins TRBV28 to TRBJ1-5; perhaps TRBD1 as D (5 bases). Germline CDR1 MDHEN, CDR2 SYDVKM. The CDR3 has 16 residues. V shed 2 bases and J shed 3 bases, with 14 bases lying between them. CDR3 DNA: TGTGCCAGCAGTTTACCCAGGGTGGTCGACAATCAGCCCCAGCATTTT. This codes for CASSLPRVVDNQPQHF.

The CDR3 is CAWRGLTTGELFF. Written as DNA, the CDR3 is TGTGCCTGGAGAGGGTTAACCACCGGGGAGCTGTTTTTT. The genes are TRBV30 and TRBJ2-2, with D uncertain. This CDR3 is built from 13 residues. Trimming removed 3 bases at V and 4 bases at J, with 9 bases between. Germline values: CDR1 GTSNPN, CDR2 SVGIG (reference sequence).

A single count supports this clone. The genes are TRBV6-5 and TRBJ1-1, with D possibly matching TRBD1 (5 bases). V lost 8 bases to trimming and J lost 3 bases, with 16 bases between them. Germline lookup yields CDR1 MNHEY and CDR2 SVGAGI. The CDR3 loop spans 14 amino acids. Here the CDR3 DNA reads TGTGCCAGCTCAAGGGCAGGGTGGGACACTGAAGCTTTCTTT. Translating it yields CASSRAGWDTEAFF.

The chain carries TRBV5-6 and TRBJ2-1, with a weak D call TRBD2 (6 bases). The germline V and J ends were trimmed by 5 bases and 4 bases, with 19 bases remaining between them. The CDR3 spans 16 residues. From germline, CDR1 is SGHDT and CDR2 YYEEEE. CDR3 in DNA: TGTGCCAGCAGGTACGGGACTCGAGGGCTTTACAATGAGCAGTTCTTC. Its translation is CASRYGTRGLYNEQFF.

This clone was counted once. This chain connects TRBV30 to TRBJ2-7, with D possibly being TRBD1 (5 bases). CDR3 length: 14 amino acids. Trimming shortened V by 2 bases and J by 5 bases, and 16 bases separated the two germline ends. The germline gives CDR1 GTSNPN, CDR2 SVGIG (reference sequence). The CDR3 sequence is CAWSPQGFRNEQYF. CDR3 DNA: TGTGCCTGGAGTCCTCAGGGATTTCGTAACGAGCAGTACTTC. The variable domain in full, completed from reference TRBV30 and TRBJ2-7, reads SQTIHQWPATLVQPVGSPLSLECTVEGTSNPNLYWYRQAAGRGLQLLFYSVGIGQISSEVPQNLSASRPQDRQFILSSKKLLLSDSGFYLCAWSPQGFRNEQYFGPGTRLTVT.

The V call is TRBV6-4, the J call TRBJ1-1, with 9 bases identical to TRBD1. V lost 6 bases, J lost 4 bases, and 3 bases stayed unmatched. The CDR3 has 13 residues. The V gene's germline CDR1 is MRHNA and CDR2 SNTAGT. This chain's CDR3 is CASRETGGTEAFF. The CDR3 DNA sequence: TGTGCCAGCAGAGAGACAGGGGGCACTGAAGCTTTCTTT.

The rearrangement links TRBV9 to TRBJ1-2; D uncertain. The V end lost 4 bases, the J end lost 3 bases, and 16 bases lay between the germline ends. The CDR3 extends over 15 amino acids. Germline values: CDR1 SGDLS, CDR2 YYNGEE. The DNA for the CDR3 is TGTGCCAGCAGCCTCCTATCCGGGAAGGACTATGGCTACACCTTC. Translating it yields CASSLLSGKDYGYTF.

This clone was detected only once. The rearrangement links TRBV11-2 to TRBJ2-5, with 7 positions matching TRBD1. The trim removed 3 bases at V and 4 bases at J, leaving 2 bases unmatched. The CDR3 loop spans 13 amino acids. Germline V gives CDR1 SGHAT, CDR2 FQNNGV. The CDR3: CASSLDRSETQYF. The DNA of the CDR3 is TGTGCCAGCAGCTTGGACAGGTCAGAGACCCAGTACTTC.

This clone was recorded a few times. The chain recombines TRBV24-1 with TRBJ2-3; D uncertain. Germline V gene data show CDR1 as KGHDR and CDR2 as SFDVKD. This CDR3 comprises 16 residues. Trimming removed 3 bases from V and 3 bases from J, with 15 bases in between. CDR3 in DNA: TGTGCCACCAGTGATCCCAACTTAGTGGGTACAGATACGCAGTATTTT. Translation: CATSDPNLVGTDTQYF.

V is TRBV27 and J is TRBJ2-1; possible D gene TRBD1, 5 bases. The CDR3 length is 16 residues. Looked up from germline, CDR1 is MNHEY and CDR2 is SMNVEV (reference sequence). V was clipped by 2 bases and J by 1 base, with 12 bases between them. In nucleotides, the CDR3 is TGTGCCAGCAGTTTAGGGGCAGAACTTTCCTACAATGAGCAGTTCTTC. Protein sequence: CASSLGAELSYNEQFF.

V gene TRBV6-6 combines with J gene TRBJ1-2; no clear D gene. V lost 8 bases and J lost 4, with 20 bases in between. Germline CDR1 and CDR2: MNHNY and SVGAGI (reference sequence). The CDR3 extends over 15 amino acids. This CDR3 is CASGSREGGSYGYTF. The CDR3 nucleotides read TGTGCCAGCGGTAGTAGGGAGGGAGGGTCCTATGGCTACACCTTC.